The T cell receptor beta chain under discussion was sequenced for a study of T cell repertoires in cytomegalovirus infection. Study as a whole: Recently described HLA-C-restricted plus well-studied HLA-B-restricted CMV epitopes were used. Indicated by public TCR beta signatures were CMV infection and matching HLA type.

This clonotype was detected many times. Antigen specificity is unknown. TCRdb used MiXCR to reprocess the reads, holding one entry per CDR3 protein. Counted here are 830,000 or so distinct CDR3 sequences, 32% occurring once; the ten biggest clones make up about an eighth. This CDR3 contains 13 residues. Germline lookup yields CDR1 LNHDA and CDR2 SQIVND (reference sequence). Trimming removed 4 bases from V and 5 bases from J, with 11 bases in between. This specimen was cultured CD8+ T cells from PBMCs, taken from culture after CMV antigen stimulation. The V call is TRBV19, the J call TRBJ2-5; the D is unclear. This receptor was taken from a human donor in good health (CMV status not recorded). Some clones in this sample may be carry-over from other donors' samples. CDR3 sequence (DNA): TGTGCCAGTAGTAGCGACTCCTGGGAGACCCAGTACTTC. As protein: CASSSDSWETQYF.